The sequence of this T cell receptor beta chain was determined in a study of CD8 T cells in Susac syndrome. The CDR3 has 15 residues. With V trimmed by 4 bases and J by 9 bases, 7 bases remained unmatched. Germline assignment: CDR1 MGHDK and CDR2 SYGVNS. With random hexamers, 0.5 to 1 ug RNA was reverse transcribed. Via MiXCR, TCRdb re-called the immunoSEQ multiplex PCR reads, giving one row per CDR3 protein. Of under 150,000 distinct CDR3 sequences detected, approximately 95% appear once; the ten largest clones hold roughly 0.29%. Sequencing was carried out using CD8+ T cells from PBMCs. The source of this sequence is a human donor in good health. The chain employs TRBV25-1 and TRBJ2-1; 12 nucleotides line up with TRBD2. CDR3 in amino acids: CASSVTSGSLGEQFF. DNA of the CDR3: TGTGCCAGCAGTGTGACTAGCGGGAGTCTGGGTGAGCAGTTCTTC.